These 25 T cell receptor beta chains were sequenced from one sample in a study of cytomegalovirus exposure and HLA in healthy donors. Vbeta (60) and Jbeta (13) primers were used in the PCR. TCRdb's table, derived via immunoSEQ multiplex PCR, lists solely in-frame clones and lacks some. The sample includes around 120,000 clones, 80% seen only once; the top ten take approximately 8.8%. The material sequenced was PBMCs. These receptors all stem from a female donor in good health and CMV-seropositive.

The V and J genes are TRBV4-3 and TRBJ2-2, with D maybe TRBD2 (5 bases). The CDR3 extends over 17 amino acids. Trimming shortened V by 0 bases and J by 3 bases, and 14 bases separated the two germline ends. Per the germline V gene, CDR1 is LGHNA and CDR2 is YSLEER. CDR3 residues: CASSQDLAADYTGELFF. The CDR3 DNA follows: TGCGCCAGCAGCCAAGATCTGGCGGCGGACTACACCGGGGAGCTGTTTTTT.

The chain uses TRBV7-9 and TRBJ1-1; no reliable D call. Germline CDR1 reads SEHNR; CDR2 reads FQNEAQ (reference sequence). Trimming removed 2 bases at V and 2 bases at J, with 6 bases between. The CDR3 is 13 residues long. The CDR3 protein is CASSLLPNTEAFF. The CDR3 DNA sequence: TGTGCCAGCAGCTTACTACCTAACACTGAAGCTTTCTTT. The entire variable domain, with the rest obtained from reference TRBV7-9 and TRBJ1-1, is as follows: DTGVSQNPRHKITKRGQNVTFRCDPISEHNRLYWYRQTLGQGPEFLTYFQNEAQLEKSRLLSDRFSAERPKGSFSTLEIQRTEQGDSAMYLCASSLLPNTEAFFGQGTRLTVV.

The chain recombines TRBV4-2 with TRBJ1-5, with D tentatively TRBD1 (6 bases). The CDR3 sequence is 17 residues long. The germline V gene encodes CDR1 LGHNA and CDR2 YNFKEQ. V shed 1 base and J shed 0 bases, with 13 bases lying between them. The CDR3 region is CASSQVGQSYSNQPQHF. The CDR3 coding sequence is TGTGCCAGCAGCCAAGTAGGACAGTCATATAGCAATCAGCCCCAGCATTTT.

This clone was seen more than once but under ten times. The chain has TRBV5-1 and TRBJ2-5; TRBD2 aligns across 10 bases. The CDR3 covers 15 residues. CDR1 and CDR2 (germline): SGHRS, YFSETQ. V dropped 0 bases and J dropped 9; count of bases not matched to a gene: 8. The CDR3 coding sequence is TGCGCCAGCAGCTTGGTTACTAGCGGGATGGGGGCCCAGTACTTC. Amino acids: CASSLVTSGMGAQYF.

This chain connects TRBV5-6 to TRBJ1-2, with D uncertain. Trimming stripped 1 base from V and 5 bases from J, with 9 bases between. The germline V gene has CDR1 SGHDT and CDR2 YYEEEE. The CDR3 is 13 residues long. CDR3: CASSLNSPYGYTF. The CDR3 nucleotides are TGTGCCAGCAGCTTGAACAGTCCGTATGGCTACACCTTC.

The chain links TRBV29-1 to TRBJ2-7; the D is unclear. CDR1 SQVTM and CDR2 ANQGSEA come from the germline V gene. The CDR3 contains 14 residues. The V end was cut by 5 bases, the J end by 2 bases, with 16 bases between. The CDR3 protein is CSVSPTEPTYEQYF. CDR3 nucleotide sequence: TGCAGCGTTTCTCCCACAGAACCAACCTACGAGCAGTACTTC.

This clone was seen a single time. The J gene is TRBJ1-1, the V gene TRBV7-3, with TRBD1 matching over 11 bases. Germline trimming cut 5 bases from V and 5 bases from J; bases unmatched to any gene: 7. This CDR3 has 15 residues. From germline, CDR1 is SGHTA and CDR2 FQGTGA. CDR3 loop: CASSLRTGGDTEAFF. In nucleotides, the CDR3 is TGTGCCAGCAGCCTAAGGACAGGGGGCGATACTGAAGCTTTCTTT.

The gene calls are TRBV18 and TRBJ1-1; no reliable D call. CDR1 and CDR2 (germline): KGHSH, LQKENI. The CDR3 is 15 amino acids. Between the trimmed V and J ends, which lost 3 bases and 1 base, there was a span of 12 bases. The CDR3 protein is CASSPTDLGNTEAFF. The CDR3 DNA is TGTGCCAGCTCACCTACAGATTTGGGGAACACTGAAGCTTTCTTT.

The chain's CDR3 is CASSLKSGAGFYEQFF. The CDR3 region has the DNA TGTGCCAGCAGCTTAAAATCGGGCGCAGGGTTCTATGAGCAGTTCTTC. The chain links TRBV7-3 to TRBJ2-1; D is possibly TRBD1 (5 bases). Germline loops: CDR1 SGHTA, CDR2 FQGTGA. This CDR3 is 16 amino acids long. V was cut by 1 base and J by 8 bases, with 18 bases left in between.

The chain combines TRBV9 with TRBJ1-1; no clear D. The germline V gene encodes CDR1 SGDLS and CDR2 YYNGEE. V was clipped by 0 bases and J by 4 bases, with 7 bases between them. The CDR3 is 13 residues long. The CDR3 coding sequence is TGTGCCAGCAGCGTAGGAAAGCGCACTGAAGCTTTCTTT. It translates to CASSVGKRTEAFF. Full variable domain (outside the CDR3, taken from reference TRBV9 and TRBJ1-1): DSGVTQTPKHLITATGQRVTLRCSPRSGDLSVYWYQQSLDQGLQFLIQYYNGEERAKGNILERFSAQQFPDLHSELNLSSLELGDSALYFCASSVGKRTEAFFGQGTRLTVV.

This clone was seen once. The genes are TRBV30 and TRBJ2-2; 8 bases line up with TRBD1. Unmatched junction bases numbered 5, after V lost 0 bases and J lost 2 bases. From germline, CDR1 is GTSNPN and CDR2 SVGIG (reference sequence). This CDR3 has 16 residues. The CDR3 loop is CAWSVRDRFNTGELFF. Here the CDR3 DNA reads TGTGCCTGGAGTGTACGGGACAGGTTCAACACCGGGGAGCTGTTTTTT.

This clone has just one count. The V gene is TRBV20-1, the J gene TRBJ2-1; D remains ambiguous. Trimming cost V 3 bases and J 3 bases, with 3 bases left between them. Germline V gives CDR1 DFQATT, CDR2 SNEGSKA (reference sequence). The CDR3 runs 11 residues. This CDR3 reads CSASLYNEQFF. As DNA, the CDR3 is TGCAGTGCTAGTCTCTACAATGAGCAGTTCTTC.

The V gene is TRBV5-3, the J gene TRBJ2-7, with D perhaps TRBD1 (7 bases). Being an ORF, TRBV5-3 has a function that is uncertain. The CDR3 runs to 15 residues. V was shortened by 4 bases and J by 4 bases, with 18 bases between the two germline ends. The CDR3, as DNA: TGTGCCAGAAGCCACCGACAGGGAGGTCGTTACGAGCAGTACTTC. Translated: CARSHRQGGRYEQYF.

The gene calls are TRBV2 and TRBJ1-2; 8 bases are shared with TRBD1. The trim removed 8 bases at V and 1 base at J, leaving 15 bases unmatched. Per germline, CDR1 SNHLY and CDR2 FYNNEI. The CDR3 covers 17 residues. In nucleotides, the CDR3 is TGTGCCAGCCAACCGCCGCTCTGGACAGGGATTAACTATGGCTACACCTTC. Its protein product is CASQPPLWTGINYGYTF.

This clone occurred a few times. The chain couples TRBV28 to TRBJ2-5, with TRBD2 matching 10 bases. There are 13 residues in the CDR3. Germline-derived CDR1 and CDR2 are MDHEN and SYDVKM. J gave up 0 bases and V 8 bases, and 0 bases lay outside the gene matches. The CDR3 nucleotides are TGTGCCAGCCTAGCGGGGGACCAAGAGACCCAGTACTTC. This gives the protein CASLAGDQETQYF.

The chain uses TRBV12-2 and TRBJ1-1; the table calls TRBD1, which could not be checked here. TRBV12-2 is designated a pseudogene. The length of the CDR3 is 16 residues. The CDR3 protein is CASRLDQGAGNTEAFF. CDR3 nucleotide sequence: TGTGCAAGTCGCTTAGATCAGGGGGCGGGGAACACTGAAGCTTTCTTT.

The V call is TRBV6-1, the J call TRBJ2-7, with D maybe TRBD1 (5 bases). Trimming shortened V by 3 bases and J by 3 bases, and 12 bases separated the two germline ends. The CDR3 is 14 residues long. The germline gives CDR1 MNHNS, CDR2 SASEGT. As DNA, the CDR3 is TGTGCCAGCAGTGATCAGCAGGGCGTCTACGAGCAGTACTTC. Its translation: CASSDQQGVYEQYF.

The DNA for the CDR3 is TGTGCCAGCTGGACAGGCTTTAGCAATCAGCCCCAGCATTTT. It encodes CASWTGFSNQPQHF. The chain has TRBV28 and TRBJ1-5; TRBD1 matches 7 bases. Germline CDR1 and CDR2: MDHEN and SYDVKM. CDR3 size: 14 residues. V shed 8 bases, J shed 0 bases, and the junction held 4 bases outside the gene matches.

The rearrangement uses TRBV10-3 and TRBJ1-5, with D perhaps matching TRBD1 (5 bases). The CDR3 spans 14 residues. V lost 8 bases, J lost 6 bases, and 17 bases lay in between. Germline CDR1 is ENHRY and CDR2 is SYGVKD. The CDR3 DNA sequence: TGTGCCATCGGACAAACAGAAGGGATTCAGCCCCAGCATTTT. Translating it yields CAIGQTEGIQPQHF.

The V and J genes are TRBV7-6 and TRBJ2-5; 9 bases fit TRBD1. The V gene's germline CDR1 is SGHVS and CDR2 FNYEAQ. Trimming cost V 4 bases and J 5 bases; bases outside gene matches: 11. The length of the CDR3 is 16 residues. CDR3 nucleotides: TGTGCCAGCAGCTCACAGGGGGCTTTAAGGTTGGAGACCCAGTACTTC. Its translation is CASSSQGALRLETQYF.

The chain couples TRBV7-2 to TRBJ2-5, with TRBD2 identical over 11 bases. The germline CDR1 and CDR2 sequences are SGHTA and FQGNSA. This CDR3 contains 15 residues. V lost 4 bases to trimming and J lost 5 bases; unmatched junction nucleotides: 6. The CDR3, as DNA: TGTGCCAGCAGCTCCACTAGCGGGGGTTGGGAGACCCAGTACTTC. Amino acid sequence: CASSSTSGGWETQYF.

The rearrangement links TRBV5-6 to TRBJ2-2; 8 bases are a match to TRBD2. This CDR3 contains 16 residues. From germline, CDR1 is SGHDT and CDR2 YYEEEE. V shed 5 bases and J 3 bases; nucleotides not matched to a gene: 9. DNA for the CDR3: TGTGCCAGCAGTTACGGGGGGGCAGGGTACACCGGGGAGCTGTTTTTT. Amino acids: CASSYGGAGYTGELFF.

The CDR3, as DNA: TGTGCCAGCAGCCGCGAGGGGGGGTACGAGCAGTACTTC. Encoded protein: CASSREGGYEQYF. V gene TRBV7-2 combines with J gene TRBJ2-7, with a weak D call TRBD2 (7 bases). CDR1 is SGHTA and CDR2 is FQGNSA in the germline V gene. The CDR3 is 13 amino acids. Trimming stripped 5 bases from V and 4 bases from J, with 12 bases between.

The chain links TRBV30 to TRBJ1-6, with no clear D. The germline CDR1 and CDR2 sequences are GTSNPN and SVGIG (reference sequence). Trimming left V 4 bases short and J 4 bases short, with 11 bases between. This CDR3 comprises 14 residues. The CDR3 DNA sequence: TGTGCCTGGATCGGGTCAGCTTATAATTCACCCCTCCACTTT. Amino acids: CAWIGSAYNSPLHF.

This clone was observed once. This rearrangement joins TRBV19 to TRBJ1-6, with D possibly TRBD1 on 5 matching bases. CDR1 and CDR2 (germline): LNHDA, SQIVND (reference sequence). Deletions cut 6 bases from V and 5 bases from J, with 14 bases between. The CDR3 has 15 residues. CDR3: CASRSDWGDNSPLHF. DNA of the CDR3: TGTGCCAGTAGAAGCGACTGGGGGGATAATTCACCCCTCCACTTT.